The clone carrying this TCR beta chain showed up many times. Its cognate antigen is unknown. The library was built from about 400 ng RNA with molecular barcoded adaptors for alpha/delta and beta/gamma chains. TCRdb passed the reads through MiXCR, listing each CDR3 protein once. The table includes some 62,000 distinct CDR3 sequences, about 15% detected once. This sample is part of a study of read filtering for tumor transcriptome and immune sequencing. V trimming: 0 bases; J trimming: 3 bases; junction bases outside the gene matches: 9. Germline loops: CDR1 LNHDA, CDR2 SQIVND (reference sequence). The CDR3 loop spans 17 amino acids. Study-wide points: RNA-seq captured clonotypes less deeply and reliably than IR-seq. IR-seq and RNA-seq agreed better without single-read clonotypes. About 80% of IR-seq clonotypes had a single read, yet these held 3.5% to 4.5% of reads.

The source of this sequence is a donor at least 40 years old with multiple myeloma. Sequencing input: a population of CD138-negative cells sorted from bone marrow. The chain combines TRBV19 with TRBJ2-7, with TRBD1 matching over 9 bases. The CDR3 coding sequence is TGTGCCAGTAGTATAGATCTCTCCGGGACAGGGAACTACGAGCAGTACTTC. Translation gives CASSIDLSGTGNYEQYF. Based on the CDR3 plus reference TRBV19 and TRBJ2-7, the full variable domain is DGGITQSPKYLFRKEGQNVTLSCEQNLNHDAMYWYRQDPGQGLRLIYYSQIVNDFQKGDIAEGYSVSREKKESFPLTVTSAQKNPTAFYLCASSIDLSGTGNYEQYFGPGTRLTVT.